These T cell receptor beta chains were read from a single sample in a study of HIV-infected children after antiretroviral therapy interruption. TCRdb re-called the 3' RACE reads with MiXCR, one entry per CDR3 protein. The sample gives approximately 96,000 distinct CDR3 sequences, about 7% of which show up once; roughly 1% is in the top ten. The specimen was CD45RA+ CD4+ T cells from PBMCs, pooled from several time points, collected from a donor given antiretroviral therapy, either interrupted or continuous. Receptors were obtained from a pool of human donors with HIV. CDR3s include the opening cysteine and the closing phenylalanine or tryptophan. D genes are given only for firm matches. Expanded clones get a size class; other rows say once, few or many, or leave the size out.

d_gene	j_gene	v_gene	abundance	CDR3nt	CDR3aa
TRBD1	TRBJ2-4	TRBV5-1	.	TGCGCCAGCAGCGCGCCACCTCGGACAGGGGCAAAAAACATTCAGTACTTC	CASSAPPRTGAKNIQYF
TRBD2	TRBJ2-2	TRBV19	few	TGTGCCAGCGGACTAGCGGGGCTCAACACCGGGGAGCTGTTTTTT	CASGLAGLNTGELFF
.	TRBJ1-1	TRBV12-3/TRBV12-4	many	TGTGCCAGCACCTCGTGGAGGGGAGACACTGAAGCTTTCTTT	CASTSWRGDTEAFF
.	TRBJ1-1	TRBV5-1	many	TGCGCCAGCAGCTTGGCCGAGGGAGGGGCTTTCTTT	CASSLAEGGAFF
TRBD2	TRBJ2-3	TRBV24-1	many	TGTGCCACCAGTGATTTAGCTAGCGGGGCGAGCACAGATACGCAGTATTTT	CATSDLASGASTDTQYF
TRBD2	TRBJ2-7	TRBV12-5	many	TGTGCCACCCGGGGGGACTCCTACGAGCAGTACTTC	CATRGDSYEQYF
TRBD1	TRBJ1-1	TRBV6-1	.	TGTGCCAGCAGTGGCCCGGCTCGGGACAGGGGGCGGGTAGGCACTGAAGCTTTCTTT	CASSGPARDRGRVGTEAFF
TRBD1	TRBJ2-5	TRBV2	few	TGTGCCAGCAATTTCTTGGACAGGGATCCGGAGACCCAGTACTTC	CASNFLDRDPETQYF
.	TRBJ2-5	TRBV27	many	TGTGCCAGCAGCCGCCCCGGGGGGACCCAGTACTTC	CASSRPGGTQYF
TRBD1	TRBJ1-1	TRBV12-3/TRBV12-4	many	TGTGCCAGCAGGACAGGGGCGGACACTGAAGCTTTCTTT	CASRTGADTEAFF
TRBD2	TRBJ2-6	TRBV2	many	TGTGCCAGCAGTCCGGGACTACGCTCTGGGGCCAACGTCCTGACTTTC	CASSPGLRSGANVLTF
.	TRBJ1-2	TRBV20-1	many	TGCAGTGCTAGAAAACCATGGGGGACCGAATCTCCTAACTATGGCTACACCTTC	CSARKPWGTESPNYGYTF
.	TRBJ2-7	TRBV6-1	many	TGTGCCAGCAGGGATATCAGCCTGTCCTACGAGCAGTACTTC	CASRDISLSYEQYF
.	TRBJ1-1	TRBV29-1	many	TGCAGCTTGCAGGGTATGAACACTGAAGCTTTCTTT	CSLQGMNTEAFF
.	TRBJ2-2	TRBV20-1	many	TGCAGTGCTAGGGGAGGCCCGACCGGGGAGCTGTTTTTT	CSARGGPTGELFF
.	TRBJ2-3	TRBV2	.	TGTGCCAGCAGGGGGGGGCGGTCAGATACGCAGTATTTT	CASRGGRSDTQYF
.	TRBJ2-2	TRBV29-1	few	TGCAGCGTTGCCGGGGAGAATCACGGGGAGCTGTTTTTT	CSVAGENHGELFF
.	TRBJ1-4	TRBV19	.	TGTGCCAGTAGTATGGGGACAAATGAAAAACTGTTTTTT	CASSMGTNEKLFF
.	TRBJ1-6	TRBV12-3/TRBV12-4	many	TGTGCCAGCAGTCTCGGGATGGACAATTCACCCCTCCACTTT	CASSLGMDNSPLHF
TRBD1	TRBJ2-1	TRBV12-3/TRBV12-4	many	TGTGCCAGCAGTTTAGGGACAGGGTCCGGCAATGAGCAGTTCTTC	CASSLGTGSGNEQFF
.	TRBJ2-7	TRBV2	.	TGTGCCAGCAGTCGAGAGGGCTACGAGCAGTACTTC	CASSREGYEQYF
.	TRBJ2-7	TRBV5-1	few	TGCGCCAGCAGCTTGGCGGAACCTAACTACGAGCAGTACTTC	CASSLAEPNYEQYF
TRBD1	TRBJ2-1	TRBV5-1	many	TGCGCCAGCAGCCTGAACAGGGGCCTCGAGCAGTTCTTC	CASSLNRGLEQFF
.	TRBJ1-1	TRBV18	.	TGTGCCAGCTCACCAAGGGGGGACACTGAAGCTTTCTTT	CASSPRGDTEAFF
TRBD1	TRBJ2-7	TRBV14	many	TGTGCCAGCAGCCAGACAGGGCCGGTCTACGAGCAGTACTTC	CASSQTGPVYEQYF
.	TRBJ2-1	TRBV7-3	many	TGTGCCAGCAGCTTCGATGGAAGCTCCTACAATGAGCAGTTCTTC	CASSFDGSSYNEQFF
.	TRBJ2-4	TRBV6-5	few	TGTGCCAGCAGTGCGAAAAACATTCAGTACTTC	CASSAKNIQYF
TRBD1	TRBJ2-2	TRBV20-1	many	TGCAGTGCTGTGGGACAGAAAAACACCGGGGAGCTGTTTTTT	CSAVGQKNTGELFF
.	TRBJ1-5	TRBV28	many	TGTGCCAGCAGTTACGGAGGCAATCAGCCCCAGCATTTT	CASSYGGNQPQHF
TRBD2	TRBJ2-2	TRBV18	many	TGTGCCAGCTCACCGCTAGCGGGGGCCATCAACACCGGGGAGCTGTTTTTT	CASSPLAGAINTGELFF